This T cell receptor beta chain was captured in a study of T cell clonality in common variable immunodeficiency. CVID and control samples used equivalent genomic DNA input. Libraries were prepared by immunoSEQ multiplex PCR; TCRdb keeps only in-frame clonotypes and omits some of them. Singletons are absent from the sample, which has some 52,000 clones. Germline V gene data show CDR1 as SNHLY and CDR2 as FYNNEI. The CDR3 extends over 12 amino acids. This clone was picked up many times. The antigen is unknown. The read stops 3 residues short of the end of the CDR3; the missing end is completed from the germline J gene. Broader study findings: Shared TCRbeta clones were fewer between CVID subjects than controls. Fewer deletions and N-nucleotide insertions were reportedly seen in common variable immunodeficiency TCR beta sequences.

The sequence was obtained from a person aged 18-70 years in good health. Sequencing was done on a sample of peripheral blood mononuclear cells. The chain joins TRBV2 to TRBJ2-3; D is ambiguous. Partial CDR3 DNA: TGTGCCAGCAAGGCGGAAGGTCCAACG. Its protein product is CASKAEGPT. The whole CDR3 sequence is CASKAEGPTQYF.